The sample holds one count of the clone carrying this T cell receptor beta chain. Its cognate antigen is unknown. Culture proceeded for approximately 10 days, and CD4+ T cells were then isolated. V lost 0 bases and J lost 8, with 11 bases in between. Germline CDR1 is SGHDT and CDR2 is YYEEEE. The CDR3 covers 13 residues. Using immunoSEQ multiplex PCR, the repertoire was profiled, and TCRdb retains in-frame clones only, with some absent. This table has roughly 50,000 clones, around 63% appearing once. This entry comes from a study of vaccination effects on CD4 cells after COVID-19. Study in general: All participants had two doses of either the BNT162b2 or mRNA-1273 vaccine.

Findings and limits, study-wide: A shortage of convalescent patients and an absence of early post-infection timepoints characterized the study.

The material sequenced was CD4+ T cells from PBMCs cultured without peptide, taken before COVID-19 vaccination. This TCR came from a human donor who received a COVID-19 vaccine. This sequence joins TRBV5-6 and TRBJ1-2; tentative D call: TRBD1 (5 bases). This chain's CDR3 is CASSLGQGGGYTF. The CDR3 DNA follows: TGTGCCAGCAGCTTGGGGCAGGGTGGGGGCTACACCTTC.